The clone carrying this TCR beta chain was counted at least ten times. Its specificity is not known. Germline loops: CDR1 SQVTM, CDR2 ANQGSEA. This CDR3 has 12 residues. Trimming shortened V by 6 bases and J by 8 bases, and 14 bases separated the two germline ends. The sample comes from a study of human T cells and chemical hapten exposure. Study results and caveats: Significantly more large CDR3 similarity clusters were formed by expanded TCRs than by controls. DPC sensitization did not alter TCRs above 1 in 1000 frequency.

In the original workflow: The number of TCRs in each sample had a median of 95,638 and spanned 23,224 to 690,600. From the RACE reads, TCRdb called clonotypes with MiXCR, one entry per CDR3 protein. None of the V and J calls come from the authors' own analysis; TCRdb made them. Altogether 150,000 to 200,000 distinct CDR3 sequences are present, about 14% being singletons, with the ten largest covering about 1.7%. The time point was: patch test 1, 2 weeks after DPC sensitization. Treatment described: therapeutic diphenylcyclopropenone sensitization with weekly scalp DPC. The receptor's source is a woman aged 30 to 39 with alopecia areata. Some clones in this sample may be carry-over from other donors' samples. This sequence joins TRBV29-1 and TRBJ2-1; D may be TRBD2 (5 bases). The sequenced sample was whole blood, obtained in connection with sensitization to the hapten diphenylcyclopropenone (DPC). The CDR3 spells CSVEAGPDEQFF. CDR3 in DNA: TGCAGCGTGGAGGCCGGTCCCGATGAGCAGTTCTTC.